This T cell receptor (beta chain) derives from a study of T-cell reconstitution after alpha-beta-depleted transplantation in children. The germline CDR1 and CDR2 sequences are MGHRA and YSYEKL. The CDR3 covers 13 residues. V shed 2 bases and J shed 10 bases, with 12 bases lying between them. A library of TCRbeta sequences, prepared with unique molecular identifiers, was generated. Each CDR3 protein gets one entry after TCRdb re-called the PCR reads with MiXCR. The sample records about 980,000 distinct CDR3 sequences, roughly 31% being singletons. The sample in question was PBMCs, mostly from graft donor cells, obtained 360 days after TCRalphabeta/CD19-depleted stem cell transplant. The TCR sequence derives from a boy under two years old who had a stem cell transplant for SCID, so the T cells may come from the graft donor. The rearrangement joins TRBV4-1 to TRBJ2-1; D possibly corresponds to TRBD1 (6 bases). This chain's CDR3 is CASSQNPGTEQFF. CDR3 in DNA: TGCGCCAGCAGCCAAAATCCAGGGACAGAGCAGTTCTTC.